The TCR beta chain under discussion was sequenced for a study of T cell responses to AZD1222 COVID-19 vaccine (dated by TCRdb to 2020 to 2022). For context, the study as a whole: AZD1222 recipients whose second dose came at about 4 weeks and those whose second dose came at about 12 weeks were combined into one group, since spike-specific TCR depth and breadth did not differ between the two schedules. A total of around 240 trial participants underwent TCR sequencing, of whom 200 to 220 received two doses of AZD1222 and about 26 received two doses of the MenACWY control vaccine. Trial participants were enrolled by age into 18-55, 56-69 and 70-plus year subgroups, with around 150, 28 and 57 TCR-sequenced participants respectively.

The CDR3 regions of human TCRbeta chains were analyzed by immunosequencing. The source study handled its data this way. Repertoire TCRs were checked for matches against a reference library of SARS-CoV-2-specific TCRs that had been generated using the MIRA antigen-specificity platform. Breadth was defined as the fraction of unique TCRs that were SARS-CoV-2-associated, and depth was defined as the fraction of total T cells that were SARS-CoV-2-associated. Using the MIRA data, each spike-specific TCR was mapped to the spike region that the TCR reacts to and placed in a CD4 or CD8 class. Log10-transformed breadth and depth values were compared by one-way ANOVA with Sidak's multiple comparisons tests. Sourced from immuneACCESS, this table was stored by TCRdb with only in-frame sequences that have V and J called. A share of the clones is absent; for the studies checked, an unresolved V gene accounts for under half, and the remainder has no known explanation. The DNA was the basis for D and trimming; V, J and clone size are from that table. In all, the sample holds tens of thousands of clones, and around 80% of those were seen once. About 21% of the sample is in the top ten clones.

Overall study outcomes, separate from this receptor: Epitopes outside the regions mutated in the B.1.351 and B.1.1.7 variants were reportedly recognized by nearly half of the unique spike-specific TCRs. The 56-69-year group was small, and its depth increase did not reach significance, likely because of low power. The vaccine-associated CD4 TCRs covered the entire spike protein, and the dominant responses fell in regions 160-218 and 743-854. Participants were mostly white British, with more females than males. The authors suggested clonal diversity may have been underestimated. Spike-specific TCR breadth and depth rose significantly after two AZD1222 doses compared with day 0 and with MenACWY recipients. Conclusions about previously exposed vaccinees were limited because only six or seven AZD1222 recipients were SARS-CoV-2 seropositive at baseline. Because no samples from the day 14 peak response were available, repertoires could be characterized only after the peak T cell response.

Including the terminal cysteine and phenylalanine, the CDR3 comprises 13 residues. CDR3 DNA only is kept here, 39 bases in frame from base 1. Per the germline V gene (reference sequence), LNHDA is the CDR1 and SQIVND is the CDR2. V and J are truncated by 5 bases and 8 bases respectively, leaving an intervening sequence of 12 bases. The time point label here, explained by the study, means: baseline before first vaccination. The vaccinee samples were drawn from two UK trials, COV001 and COV002, one of which was a single-blind randomized controlled phase 2/3 trial testing AZD1222 (ChAdOx1 nCoV-19) in healthy adults. For TCRbeta chain sequencing, PBMC samples were collected from trial participants at day 0 and at day 28 after the second dose. A note on this clone: No antigen is known for it. The input lacks base qualities; no much larger clone sits a single base away.

This receptor was taken from an adult in good health. The chain was built from TRBV19 and TRBJ1-4; no D segment can be confidently identified. This sample comprised peripheral blood, obtained on day 0 of AZD1222 vaccination. This receptor has the CDR3 CASSSNIQEKLFF. The DNA reads as follows: TGTGCCAGTAGTTCCAATATACAAGAAAAACTGTTTTTT.